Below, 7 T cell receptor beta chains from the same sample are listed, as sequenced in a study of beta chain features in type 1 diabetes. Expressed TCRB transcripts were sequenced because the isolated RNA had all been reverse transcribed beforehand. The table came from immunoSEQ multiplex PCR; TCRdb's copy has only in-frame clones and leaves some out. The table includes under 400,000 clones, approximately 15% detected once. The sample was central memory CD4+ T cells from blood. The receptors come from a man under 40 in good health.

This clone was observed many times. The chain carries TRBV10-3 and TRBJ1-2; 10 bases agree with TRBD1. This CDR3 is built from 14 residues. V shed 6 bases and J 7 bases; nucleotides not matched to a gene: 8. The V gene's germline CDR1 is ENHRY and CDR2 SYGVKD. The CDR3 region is CAISRQGAGGGYTF. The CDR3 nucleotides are TGTGCCATCAGCCGACAGGGGGCAGGAGGTGGCTACACCTTC.

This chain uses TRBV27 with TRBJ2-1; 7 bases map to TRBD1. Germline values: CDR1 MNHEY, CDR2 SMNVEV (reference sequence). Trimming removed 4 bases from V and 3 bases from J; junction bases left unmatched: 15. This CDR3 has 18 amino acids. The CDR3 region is CASSSSTTGQQNYNEQFF. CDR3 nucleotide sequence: TGTGCCAGCAGTTCGTCAACTACGGGACAGCAGAACTACAATGAGCAGTTCTTC.

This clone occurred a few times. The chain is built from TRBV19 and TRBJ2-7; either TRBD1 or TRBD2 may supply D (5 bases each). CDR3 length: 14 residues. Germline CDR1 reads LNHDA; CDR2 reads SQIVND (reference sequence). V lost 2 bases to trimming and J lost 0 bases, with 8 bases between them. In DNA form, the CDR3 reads TGTGCCAGTAGTATAAGGGACGGCTCCTACGAGCAGTACTTC. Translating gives CASSIRDGSYEQYF.

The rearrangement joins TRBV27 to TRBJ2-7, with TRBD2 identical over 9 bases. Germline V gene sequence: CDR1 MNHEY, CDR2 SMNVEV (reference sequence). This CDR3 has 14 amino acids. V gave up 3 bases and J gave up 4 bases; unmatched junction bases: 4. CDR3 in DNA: TGTGCCAGCAGTTTCCTAGCGGGGCGATACGAGCAGTACTTC. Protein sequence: CASSFLAGRYEQYF.

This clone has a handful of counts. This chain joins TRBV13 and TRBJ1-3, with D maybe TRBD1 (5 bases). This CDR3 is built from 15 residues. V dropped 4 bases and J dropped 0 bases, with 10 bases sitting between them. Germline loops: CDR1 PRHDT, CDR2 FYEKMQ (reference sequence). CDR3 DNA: TGTGCCAGCAGCTCGGGGCCCCGCTCTGGAAACACCATATATTTT. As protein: CASSSGPRSGNTIYF.

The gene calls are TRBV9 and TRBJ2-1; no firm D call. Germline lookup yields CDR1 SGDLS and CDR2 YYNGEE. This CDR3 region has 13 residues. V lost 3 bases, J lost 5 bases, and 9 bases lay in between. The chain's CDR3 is CASSADPNNEQFF. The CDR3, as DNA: TGTGCCAGCAGCGCGGACCCAAACAATGAGCAGTTCTTC.

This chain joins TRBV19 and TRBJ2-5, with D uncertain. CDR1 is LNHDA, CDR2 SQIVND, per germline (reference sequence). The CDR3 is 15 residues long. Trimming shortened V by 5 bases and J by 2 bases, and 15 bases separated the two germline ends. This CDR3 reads CASSLSNGAQETQYF. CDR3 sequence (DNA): TGTGCCAGTAGTCTATCCAACGGTGCGCAAGAGACCCAGTACTTC.